What follows describes a single TCR beta chain. Its antigen is unidentified. These data are taken from a study of blood T cells in healthy people across ages. Whole-study findings and limits: Long-lived donors carried more naive CD4+ cells and greater diversity than aged donors. PBMCs were not sorted, which prevented a conclusive comparison of naive versus antigen-experienced cells.

Primed by a sample-barcoded 5' primer and a J-beta primer mix, a second PCR proceeded for 7 to 11 cycles. TCRdb ran MiXCR on the 5' RACE reads and lists one entry per CDR3 protein. This sample yields 780,000 or so distinct CDR3 sequences, of which around 50% are seen a single time; roughly 25% belongs to the top ten. Germline V gives CDR1 LGHNA, CDR2 YSLEER. The CDR3 covers 16 residues. V was clipped by 0 bases and J by 2 bases; unmatched bases: 1. The receptor's source is a man aged 40-49 years in good health. The V and J genes are TRBV4-3 and TRBJ2-1, with 10 bases lining up with TRBD2. Material: blood. CDR3 amino acids: CASSQEGLATYNEQFF. For the CDR3, the DNA is TGCGCCAGCAGCCAAGAGGGACTAGCGACCTACAATGAGCAGTTCTTC.